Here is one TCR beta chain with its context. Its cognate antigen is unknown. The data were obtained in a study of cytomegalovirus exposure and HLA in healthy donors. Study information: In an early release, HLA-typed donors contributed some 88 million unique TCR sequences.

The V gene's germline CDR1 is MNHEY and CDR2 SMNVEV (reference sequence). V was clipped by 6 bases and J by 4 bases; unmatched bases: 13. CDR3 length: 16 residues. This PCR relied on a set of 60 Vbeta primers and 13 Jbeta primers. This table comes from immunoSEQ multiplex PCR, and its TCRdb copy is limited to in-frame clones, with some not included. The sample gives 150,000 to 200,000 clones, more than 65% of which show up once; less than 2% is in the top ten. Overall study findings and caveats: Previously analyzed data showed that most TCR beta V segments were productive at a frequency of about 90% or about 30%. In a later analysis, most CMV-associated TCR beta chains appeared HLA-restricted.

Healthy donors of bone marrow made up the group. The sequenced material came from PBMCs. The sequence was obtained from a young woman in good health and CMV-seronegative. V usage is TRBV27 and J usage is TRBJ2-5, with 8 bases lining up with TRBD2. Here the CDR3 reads CASSRTYGLAGETQYF. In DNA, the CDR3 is TGTGCCAGCAGCCGAACCTATGGGCTAGCGGGAGAGACCCAGTACTTC.